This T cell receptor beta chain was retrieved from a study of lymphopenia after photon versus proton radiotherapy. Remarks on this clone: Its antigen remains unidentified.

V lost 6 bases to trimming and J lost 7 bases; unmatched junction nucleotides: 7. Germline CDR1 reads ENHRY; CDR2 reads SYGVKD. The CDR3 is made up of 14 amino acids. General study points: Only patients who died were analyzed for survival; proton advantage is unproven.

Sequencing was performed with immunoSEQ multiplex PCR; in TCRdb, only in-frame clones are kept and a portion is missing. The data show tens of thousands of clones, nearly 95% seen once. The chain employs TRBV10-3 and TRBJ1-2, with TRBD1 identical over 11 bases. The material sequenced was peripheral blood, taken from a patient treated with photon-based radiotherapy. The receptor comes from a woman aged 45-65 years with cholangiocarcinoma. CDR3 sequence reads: CAIRPGQGDFGYTF. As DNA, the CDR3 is TGTGCCATCAGGCCGGGACAGGGGGACTTTGGCTACACCTTC.